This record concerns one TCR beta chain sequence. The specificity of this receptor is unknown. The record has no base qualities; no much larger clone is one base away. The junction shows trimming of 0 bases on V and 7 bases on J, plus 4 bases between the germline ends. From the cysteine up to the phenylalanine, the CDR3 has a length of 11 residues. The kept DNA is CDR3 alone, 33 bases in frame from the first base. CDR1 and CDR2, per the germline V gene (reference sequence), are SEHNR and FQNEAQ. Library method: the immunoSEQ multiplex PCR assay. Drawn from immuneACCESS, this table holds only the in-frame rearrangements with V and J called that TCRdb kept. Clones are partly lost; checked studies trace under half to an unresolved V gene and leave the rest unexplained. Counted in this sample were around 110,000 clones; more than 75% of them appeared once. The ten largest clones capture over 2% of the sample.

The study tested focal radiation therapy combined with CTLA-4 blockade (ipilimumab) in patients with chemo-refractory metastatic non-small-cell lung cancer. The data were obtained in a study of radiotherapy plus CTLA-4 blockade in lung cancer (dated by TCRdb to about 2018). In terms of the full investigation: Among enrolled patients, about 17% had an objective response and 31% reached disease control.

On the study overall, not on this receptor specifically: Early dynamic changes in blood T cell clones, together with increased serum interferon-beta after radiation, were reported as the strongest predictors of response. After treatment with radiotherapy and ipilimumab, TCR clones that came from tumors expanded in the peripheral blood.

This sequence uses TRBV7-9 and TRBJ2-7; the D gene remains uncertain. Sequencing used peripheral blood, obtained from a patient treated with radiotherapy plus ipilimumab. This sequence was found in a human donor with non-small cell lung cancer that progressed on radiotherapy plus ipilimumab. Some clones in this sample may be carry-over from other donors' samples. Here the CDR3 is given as CASSLAGEQYF. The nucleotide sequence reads TGTGCCAGCAGCTTAGCGGGGGAGCAGTACTTC.